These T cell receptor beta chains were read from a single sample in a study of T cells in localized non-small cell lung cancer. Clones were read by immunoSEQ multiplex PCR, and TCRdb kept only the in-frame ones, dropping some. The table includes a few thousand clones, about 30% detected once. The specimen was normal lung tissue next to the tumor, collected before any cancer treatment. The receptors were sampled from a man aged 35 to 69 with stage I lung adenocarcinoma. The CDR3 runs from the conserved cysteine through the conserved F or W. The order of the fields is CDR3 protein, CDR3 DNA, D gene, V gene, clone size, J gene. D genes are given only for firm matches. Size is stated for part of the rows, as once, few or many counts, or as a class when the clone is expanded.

CDR3aa: CASSLSGPINSPLHF
CDR3nt: TGTGCCAGCTCACTATCCGGGCCTATAAATTCACCCCTCCACTTT
d_gene: -
v_gene: TRBV18
abundance: -
j_gene: TRBJ1-6

CDR3aa: CAISESLTGEVGGYTF
CDR3nt: TGTGCCATCAGTGAGTCTCTAACGGGGGAAGTTGGTGGCTACACCTTC
d_gene: -
v_gene: TRBV10-3
abundance: few
j_gene: TRBJ1-2

CDR3aa: CAWSGRGPYYGYTF
CDR3nt: TGTGCCTGGAGTGGGAGGGGGCCCTACTATGGCTACACCTTC
d_gene: TRBD1
v_gene: TRBV30
abundance: -
j_gene: TRBJ1-2

CDR3aa: CASSVGPSDYTF
CDR3nt: TGTGCCAGCAGTGTAGGACCCTCCGACTACACCTTC
d_gene: -
v_gene: TRBV28
abundance: -
j_gene: TRBJ1-2

CDR3aa: CASSAAGTYTEAFF
CDR3nt: TGCGCCAGCAGTGCGGCAGGGACGTACACTGAAGCTTTCTTT
d_gene: -
v_gene: TRBV10-2
abundance: -
j_gene: TRBJ1-1

CDR3aa: CASSIGQSYEQYF
CDR3nt: TGTGCCAGTAGTATAGGACAGTCCTACGAGCAGTACTTC
d_gene: -
v_gene: TRBV19
abundance: -
j_gene: TRBJ2-7

CDR3aa: CATSSGLMLNTEAFF
CDR3nt: TGTGCCACCAGCAGTGGACTCATGCTGAACACTGAAGCTTTCTTT
d_gene: -
v_gene: TRBV15
abundance: few
j_gene: TRBJ1-1

CDR3aa: CASLGLPRTGELFF
CDR3nt: TGTGCCAGCTTAGGACTCCCGAGAACCGGGGAGCTGTTTTTT
d_gene: -
v_gene: TRBV19
abundance: -
j_gene: TRBJ2-2

CDR3aa: CASSSIGTALNEKLFF
CDR3nt: TGTGCCAGCAGCTCTATCGGGACAGCTCTTAATGAAAAACTGTTTTTT
d_gene: TRBD1
v_gene: TRBV11-3
abundance: medium-sized
j_gene: TRBJ1-4

CDR3aa: CASSQDRGLNTEAFF
CDR3nt: TGCGCCAGCAGCCAAGATCGGGGACTGAACACTGAAGCTTTCTTT
d_gene: -
v_gene: TRBV1
abundance: few
j_gene: TRBJ1-1

CDR3aa: CASSPATSGYNEQFF
CDR3nt: TGTGCCAGCTCACCAGCGACTAGTGGTTACAATGAGCAGTTCTTC
d_gene: -
v_gene: TRBV18
abundance: -
j_gene: TRBJ2-1

CDR3aa: CASSLVGGVGSGELFF
CDR3nt: TGTGCCAGCAGCTTAGTTGGGGGCGTTGGGTCCGGGGAGCTGTTTTTT
d_gene: -
v_gene: TRBV7-5
abundance: few
j_gene: TRBJ2-2

CDR3aa: CASSFDRDYGYTF
CDR3nt: TGTGCCAGCAGTTTCGACAGGGACTATGGCTACACCTTC
d_gene: TRBD1
v_gene: TRBV2
abundance: medium-sized
j_gene: TRBJ1-2

CDR3aa: CASGLEGGSSPLHF
CDR3nt: TGTGCTAGTGGTTTGGAAGGGGGAAGCTCACCCCTCCACTTT
d_gene: -
v_gene: TRBV12-5
abundance: -
j_gene: TRBJ1-6

CDR3aa: CASGLWPSEAFF
CDR3nt: TGTGCTAGTGGTTTGTGGCCCTCGGAAGCTTTCTTT
d_gene: -
v_gene: TRBV12-5
abundance: -
j_gene: TRBJ1-1

CDR3aa: CASSLVGGANTGELFF
CDR3nt: TGTGCCAGCAGCTTAGTAGGCGGGGCGAACACCGGGGAGCTGTTTTTT
d_gene: -
v_gene: TRBV7-7
abundance: few
j_gene: TRBJ2-2

CDR3aa: CASSTTSDNEQFF
CDR3nt: TGTGCCAGCAGCACGACTAGCGACAATGAGCAGTTCTTC
d_gene: TRBD2
v_gene: TRBV9
abundance: -
j_gene: TRBJ2-1

CDR3aa: CASSIGTSGPLGTDTQYF
CDR3nt: TGTGCCAGCAGCATAGGGACTAGCGGCCCGCTGGGCACAGATACGCAGTATTTT
d_gene: TRBD2
v_gene: TRBV6-8
abundance: few
j_gene: TRBJ2-3

CDR3aa: CASSYRRTDGYTF
CDR3nt: TGTGCCAGCAGTTACCGGCGGACTGATGGCTACACCTTC
d_gene: -
v_gene: TRBV6-8
abundance: -
j_gene: TRBJ1-2

CDR3aa: CASSQAPSGEGNQPQHF
CDR3nt: TGTGCCAGCAGCCAAGCCCCCTCAGGAGAAGGCAATCAGCCCCAGCATTTT
d_gene: -
v_gene: TRBV11-3
abundance: medium-sized
j_gene: TRBJ1-5

CDR3aa: CASSQERGLAGGKTYEQYF
CDR3nt: TGCGCCAGCAGCCAAGAAAGGGGACTAGCGGGGGGTAAGACCTACGAGCAGTACTTC
d_gene: TRBD2
v_gene: TRBV4-1
abundance: -
j_gene: TRBJ2-7

CDR3aa: CASSKRFLHRIYGYTF
CDR3nt: TGTGCCAGTAGTAAAAGGTTTCTTCACAGGATCTATGGCTACACCTTC
d_gene: -
v_gene: TRBV19
abundance: -
j_gene: TRBJ1-2

CDR3aa: CASSDGVAYSGNTIYF
CDR3nt: TGTGCCAGCAGTGATGGGGTGGCTTACTCTGGAAACACCATATATTTT
d_gene: -
v_gene: TRBV9
abundance: -
j_gene: TRBJ1-3

CDR3aa: CASSLFGTTGELFF
CDR3nt: TGTGCCAGCAGTTTATTCGGGACGACCGGGGAGCTGTTTTTT
d_gene: -
v_gene: TRBV28
abundance: medium-sized
j_gene: TRBJ2-2

CDR3aa: CASSWDPRKTQYF
CDR3nt: TGTGCCAGCAGTTGGGACCCGAGGAAGACCCAGTACTTC
d_gene: -
v_gene: TRBV6-7
abundance: medium-sized
j_gene: TRBJ2-5

CDR3aa: CASSPMPIGSGNTIYF
CDR3nt: TGCGCCAGCAGCCCAATGCCCATTGGCTCTGGAAACACCATATATTTT
d_gene: -
v_gene: TRBV5-1
abundance: -
j_gene: TRBJ1-3

CDR3aa: CASSVGPTSSNGYTF
CDR3nt: TGTGCCAGCAGCGTAGGCCCGACCTCGAGCAATGGCTACACCTTC
d_gene: -
v_gene: TRBV9
abundance: few
j_gene: TRBJ1-2

CDR3aa: CATTPDRGTNEKLFF
CDR3nt: TGTGCCACCACTCCGGACAGGGGAACTAATGAAAAACTGTTTTTT
d_gene: TRBD1
v_gene: TRBV15
abundance: -
j_gene: TRBJ1-4

CDR3aa: CASSPDMSGTEAFF
CDR3nt: TGTGCCAGCTCTCCGGACATGTCCGGCACTGAAGCTTTCTTT
d_gene: -
v_gene: TRBV11-3
abundance: medium-sized
j_gene: TRBJ1-1

CDR3aa: CSVKLQGSGELFF
CDR3nt: TGCAGCGTTAAGTTACAGGGGTCCGGAGAGCTGTTTTTT
d_gene: TRBD1
v_gene: TRBV29-1
abundance: -
j_gene: TRBJ2-2

CDR3aa: CASSNLQTGYGGYTF
CDR3nt: TGTGCCAGCAGTAACCTACAGACAGGGTACGGCGGCTACACCTTC
d_gene: TRBD1
v_gene: TRBV6-8
abundance: medium-sized
j_gene: TRBJ1-2

CDR3aa: CATWDQYQETQYF
CDR3nt: TGTGCCACCTGGGACCAGTACCAAGAGACCCAGTACTTC
d_gene: -
v_gene: TRBV6-8
abundance: few
j_gene: TRBJ2-5

CDR3aa: CASSASPGTYNEQFF
CDR3nt: TGTGCCAGCAGCGCGTCCCCAGGGACCTACAATGAGCAGTTCTTC
d_gene: -
v_gene: TRBV11-3
abundance: medium-sized
j_gene: TRBJ2-1

CDR3aa: CASSPGWGGGDGNTIYF
CDR3nt: TGTGCCAGCAGCCCCGGTTGGGGAGGGGGGGACGGAAACACCATATATTTT
d_gene: -
v_gene: TRBV11-3
abundance: few
j_gene: TRBJ1-3

CDR3aa: CASSRRTPKPDYGYTF
CDR3nt: TGTGCCAGCAGCCGACGGACACCAAAACCAGACTATGGCTACACCTTC
d_gene: -
v_gene: TRBV11-3
abundance: -
j_gene: TRBJ1-2

CDR3aa: CASSPDRNNYGYTF
CDR3nt: TGTGCCAGCTCACCTGACAGGAATAACTATGGCTACACCTTC
d_gene: -
v_gene: TRBV18
abundance: -
j_gene: TRBJ1-2

CDR3aa: CASGPSTGDEQFF
CDR3nt: TGTGCTAGTGGCCCTTCGACAGGGGATGAGCAGTTCTTC
d_gene: TRBD1
v_gene: TRBV12-5
abundance: -
j_gene: TRBJ2-1

CDR3aa: CATSRDLFNYGYTF
CDR3nt: TGTGCCACCAGCAGAGATCTTTTTAACTATGGCTACACCTTC
d_gene: -
v_gene: TRBV15
abundance: -
j_gene: TRBJ1-2

CDR3aa: CSSRTAALNTEAFF
CDR3nt: TGCAGCTCCCGGACAGCCGCCTTGAACACTGAAGCTTTCTTT
d_gene: -
v_gene: TRBV29-1
abundance: -
j_gene: TRBJ1-1

CDR3aa: CASSAGGAYGYTF
CDR3nt: TGTGCCAGCAGTGCAGGGGGCGCCTATGGCTACACCTTC
d_gene: TRBD1
v_gene: TRBV25-1
abundance: -
j_gene: TRBJ1-2

CDR3aa: CASSQPGGRVEKLFF
CDR3nt: TGCGCCAGCAGCCAACCCGGGGGGCGCGTTGAAAAACTGTTTTTT
d_gene: -
v_gene: TRBV4-1
abundance: -
j_gene: TRBJ1-4

CDR3aa: CATGQGGGNSPLHF
CDR3nt: TGTGCCACGGGACAGGGCGGCGGTAATTCACCCCTCCACTTT
d_gene: TRBD1
v_gene: TRBV19
abundance: -
j_gene: TRBJ1-6

CDR3aa: CASSVAGEVDQPQHF
CDR3nt: TGTGCCAGCAGCGTAGCCGGGGAAGTGGATCAGCCCCAGCATTTT
d_gene: -
v_gene: TRBV9
abundance: few
j_gene: TRBJ1-5

CDR3aa: CAWSLGGSGVYNEQFF
CDR3nt: TGTGCCTGGAGCCTCGGGGGGAGCGGGGTCTACAATGAGCAGTTCTTC
d_gene: TRBD2
v_gene: TRBV30
abundance: -
j_gene: TRBJ2-1

CDR3aa: CASSPTGSGEQYF
CDR3nt: TGTGCCAGCAGCCCTACAGGGTCGGGGGAGCAGTACTTC
d_gene: -
v_gene: TRBV9
abundance: few
j_gene: TRBJ2-7

CDR3aa: CASGTGFGYTF
CDR3nt: TGTGCCTCAGGGACCGGGTTTGGCTACACCTTC
d_gene: -
v_gene: TRBV30
abundance: -
j_gene: TRBJ1-2

CDR3aa: CASSQDQAGFSYEQYF
CDR3nt: TGCGCCAGCAGCCAAGATCAGGCGGGGTTCTCCTACGAGCAGTACTTC
d_gene: -
v_gene: TRBV4-1
abundance: -
j_gene: TRBJ2-7

CDR3aa: CASSYGGSGANVLTF
CDR3nt: TGTGCCAGCAGTTACGGGGGCTCTGGGGCCAACGTCCTGACTTTC
d_gene: -
v_gene: TRBV6-8
abundance: -
j_gene: TRBJ2-6

CDR3aa: CASSSREGTERRNEQFF
CDR3nt: TGTGCCAGCAGTTCCCGGGAGGGGACCGAGCGAAGGAATGAGCAGTTCTTC
d_gene: TRBD2
v_gene: TRBV28
abundance: -
j_gene: TRBJ2-1

CDR3aa: CASSFDRASNEKLFF
CDR3nt: TGTGCCAGCAGCTTCGACAGGGCTTCTAATGAAAAACTGTTTTTT
d_gene: TRBD1
v_gene: TRBV7-6
abundance: few
j_gene: TRBJ1-4

CDR3aa: CASSLPPGQSYGYTF
CDR3nt: TGTGCCAGCAGTTTACCCCCGGGGCAGAGCTATGGCTACACCTTC
d_gene: -
v_gene: TRBV28
abundance: -
j_gene: TRBJ1-2

CDR3aa: CASSVGGGGTTYNEQFF
CDR3nt: TGTGCCAGCAGCGTAGGCGGCGGGGGGACCACTTACAATGAGCAGTTCTTC
d_gene: TRBD2
v_gene: TRBV9
abundance: -
j_gene: TRBJ2-1

CDR3aa: CASSFTESTDTQYF
CDR3nt: TGTGCCAGCTCATTTACAGAGAGCACAGATACGCAGTATTTT
d_gene: -
v_gene: TRBV18
abundance: -
j_gene: TRBJ2-3